The entry below describes one T cell receptor (beta chain). Trimming took 2 bases from V and 1 from J, leaving 11 bases between them. This CDR3 has 15 residues. The germline V gene encodes CDR1 ENHRY and CDR2 SYGVKD. This entry belongs to a study of blood T cell repertoires in COVID-19. Libraries were prepared by immunoSEQ multiplex PCR; TCRdb keeps only in-frame clonotypes and omits some of them. The repertoire holds under 200,000 clones, with under 85% as singletons. Sample: peripheral blood. This rearrangement joins TRBV10-3 to TRBJ1-1; maybe TRBD1 (6 bases). This receptor was taken from an elderly woman with acute or convalescent COVID-19. This chain's CDR3 is CAISEQQGGNTEAFF. The CDR3 nucleotides read TGTGCCATCAGTGAGCAACAGGGCGGGAACACTGAAGCTTTCTTT.